This T cell receptor beta chain was documented in a study of radiotherapy plus CTLA-4 blockade in lung cancer (dated by TCRdb to the late 2010s). General notes on the study: Among enrolled patients, under 20% had an objective response and 31% reached disease control. Overall study outcomes, separate from this receptor: The strongest predictors of response, as reported, were early dynamic changes in blood T cell clones along with a rise in serum interferon-beta after radiation. After treatment with radiotherapy and ipilimumab, TCR clones that came from tumors expanded in the peripheral blood.

Receptors were amplified or captured by the immunoSEQ multiplex PCR assay. The table comes from immuneACCESS by way of TCRdb, which keeps in-frame sequences with V and J called. Part of the clones is missing from these tables; in studies checked, under half for an unresolved V gene and the rest for unknown reasons. The sample includes under 50,000 clones, with approximately 83% observed a single time. 22% of the sample rests with the top ten. The study tested focal radiation therapy combined with CTLA-4 blockade (ipilimumab) in patients with chemo-refractory metastatic non-small-cell lung cancer. V drops 6 bases and J drops 3 bases, leaving 11 bases in between. Spanning cysteine to phenylalanine, the CDR3 consists of 13 amino acids. This entry keeps only the CDR3 DNA: 39 bases, framed from base 1. The germline V gene (reference sequence) supplies CDR1 WNHNN and CDR2 SYGVQD. This clone was picked up one time. The antigen it recognizes is unknown. Within one base of it there is no much larger clone, and no base qualities were kept.

Recombination linked TRBV10-1 to TRBJ2-5; D gene: possibly TRBD2, on 6 matching bases. This clonotype originated in a human donor with non-small cell lung cancer whose response to radiotherapy plus ipilimumab could not be evaluated. The source material was peripheral blood, sampled from a patient treated with radiotherapy plus ipilimumab. The nucleotide sequence is TGCGCCAGCAGGCGCTCGGGGGAAGAGACCCAGTACTTC. This gives the protein CASRRSGEETQYF.